This TCR beta chain derives from a study of vaccination effects on CD4 cells after COVID-19. Comments on this clone: Its target is unknown.

The data were produced by immunoSEQ multiplex PCR, yet TCRdb's version contains in-frame clones alone and is incomplete. The sample includes fewer than 35,000 clones, roughly four fifths seen only once; the top ten take roughly 15%. Trimming stripped 1 base from V and 5 bases from J, with 1 base between. Per germline, CDR1 PRHDT and CDR2 FYEKMQ (reference sequence). This CDR3 has 11 amino acids. Antigen-specific CD4+ T cells were expanded (with viral peptide pools) by the ViraFEST assay ahead of sequencing. CD4+ T cells were isolated after around ten days of culture. All study participants received two doses of BNT162b2 or mRNA-1273 vaccine.

The rearrangement links TRBV13 to TRBJ2-3; D is ambiguous. This specimen consisted of CD4+ T cells from PBMCs cultured with HCoV-229E spike peptides, obtained after COVID-19 vaccination. The sequence came from a human donor who received a COVID-19 vaccine. The CDR3 DNA reads TGTGCCAGCAGCTTAGAAGATACGCAGTATTTT. The encoded protein is CASSLEDTQYF.